The T cell receptor (beta chain) under discussion was sequenced for a study of T cells after posttransplantation cyclophosphamide. Notes on the study in general: Recipient CMV seropositivity and CMV reactivation strongly tracked TRB clonality. Tissue-infiltrating T cells from skin or gut overlapped little with blood T cells. Later blood repertoires were often dominated by clones from the donor CD8+ memory compartment.

The repertoire was sequenced with immunoSEQ multiplex PCR; TCRdb's copy has only in-frame clones and lacks some. Seen here are 9,000 to 15,000 clones, 2% to 2.5% observed once, and the top ten hold about a sixth. Busulfan-fludarabine conditioning, marrow transplant, and cyclophosphamide on days +3 and +4 were administered. In the case of this clone: Its antigen is unknown.

This material consisted of PBMCs, taken after allogeneic stem cell transplant with posttransplant cyclophosphamide. The receptor was derived from a young adult male patient who received an allogeneic stem cell transplant from a related donor, was CMV-positive, and had no GVHD. Some T cells may be transferred from the graft donor.

Here the CDR3 DNA reads TGTGCCAGCAGCTGGACAGGGTTAGGTGAGCAGTTCTTC. It specifies CASSWTGLGEQFF. The chain carries TRBV5-4 and TRBJ2-1, with 8 bases lining up with TRBD1. V lost 3 bases and J lost 9; bases outside the gene matches: 5. The CDR3 runs to 13 residues. CDR1 is SGHNT and CDR2 is YYREEE in the germline V gene (reference sequence).